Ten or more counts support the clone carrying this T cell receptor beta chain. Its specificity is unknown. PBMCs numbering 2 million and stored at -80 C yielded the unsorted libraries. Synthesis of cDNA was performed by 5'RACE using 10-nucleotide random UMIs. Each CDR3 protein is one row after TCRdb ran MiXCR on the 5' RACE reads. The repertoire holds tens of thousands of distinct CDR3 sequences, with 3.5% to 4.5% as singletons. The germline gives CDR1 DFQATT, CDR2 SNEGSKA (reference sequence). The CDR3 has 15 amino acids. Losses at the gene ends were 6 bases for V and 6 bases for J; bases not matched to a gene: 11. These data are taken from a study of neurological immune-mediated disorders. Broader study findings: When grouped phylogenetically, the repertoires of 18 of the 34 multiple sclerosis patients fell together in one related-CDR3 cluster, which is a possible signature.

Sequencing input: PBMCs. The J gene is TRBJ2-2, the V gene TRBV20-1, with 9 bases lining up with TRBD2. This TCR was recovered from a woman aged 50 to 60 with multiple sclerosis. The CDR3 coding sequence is TGCAGTGCCCCTATAGCGGGAGTGTTTCCCGGGGAGCTGTTTTTT. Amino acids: CSAPIAGVFPGELFF.